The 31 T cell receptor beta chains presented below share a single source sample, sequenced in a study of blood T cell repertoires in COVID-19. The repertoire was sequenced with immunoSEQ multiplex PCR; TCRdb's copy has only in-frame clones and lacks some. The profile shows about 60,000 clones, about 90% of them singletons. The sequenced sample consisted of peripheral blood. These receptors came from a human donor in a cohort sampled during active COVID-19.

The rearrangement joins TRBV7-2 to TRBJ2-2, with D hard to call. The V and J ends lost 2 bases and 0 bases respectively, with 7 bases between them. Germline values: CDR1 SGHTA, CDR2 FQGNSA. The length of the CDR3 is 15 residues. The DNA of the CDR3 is TGTGCCAGCAGCTTAAGCCCGACGAACACCGGGGAGCTGTTTTTT. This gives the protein CASSLSPTNTGELFF.

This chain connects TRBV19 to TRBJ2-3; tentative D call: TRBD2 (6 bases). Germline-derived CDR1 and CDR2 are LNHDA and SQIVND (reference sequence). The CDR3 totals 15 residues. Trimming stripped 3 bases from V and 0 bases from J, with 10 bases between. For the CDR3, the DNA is TGTGCCAGTAGTATGCTTAGCGGTAGCACAGATACGCAGTATTTT. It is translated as CASSMLSGSTDTQYF.

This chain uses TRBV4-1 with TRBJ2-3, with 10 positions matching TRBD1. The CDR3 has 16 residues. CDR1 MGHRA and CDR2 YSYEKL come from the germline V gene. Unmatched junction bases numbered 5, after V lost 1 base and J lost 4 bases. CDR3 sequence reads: CASSQARDRGPDTQYF. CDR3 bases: TGCGCCAGCAGCCAAGCCCGGGACAGGGGCCCAGATACGCAGTATTTT.

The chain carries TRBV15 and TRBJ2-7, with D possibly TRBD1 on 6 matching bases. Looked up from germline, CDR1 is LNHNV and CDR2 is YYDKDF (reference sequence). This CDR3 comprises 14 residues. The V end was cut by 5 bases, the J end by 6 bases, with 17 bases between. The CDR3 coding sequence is TGTGCCACCAGCGCCAACCGAGGGGGTACCGAGCAGTACTTC. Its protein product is CATSANRGGTEQYF.

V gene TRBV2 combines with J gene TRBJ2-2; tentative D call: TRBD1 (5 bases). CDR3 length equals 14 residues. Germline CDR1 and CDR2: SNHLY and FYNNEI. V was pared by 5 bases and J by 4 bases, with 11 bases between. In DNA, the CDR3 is TGTGCCAGCAGTAGACAGTCGAGCACCGGGGAGCTGTTTTTT. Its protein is CASSRQSSTGELFF.

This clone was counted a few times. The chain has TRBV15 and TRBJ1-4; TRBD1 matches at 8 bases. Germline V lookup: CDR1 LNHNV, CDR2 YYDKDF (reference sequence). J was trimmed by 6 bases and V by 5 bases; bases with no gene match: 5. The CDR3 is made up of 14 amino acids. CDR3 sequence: CATSGGQGDEKLFF. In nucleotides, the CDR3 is TGTGCCACCAGCGGAGGACAGGGTGATGAAAAACTGTTTTTT.

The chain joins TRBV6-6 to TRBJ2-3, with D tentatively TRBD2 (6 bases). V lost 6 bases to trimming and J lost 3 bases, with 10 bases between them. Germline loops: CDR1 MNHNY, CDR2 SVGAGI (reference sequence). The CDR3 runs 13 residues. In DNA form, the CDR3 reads TGTGCCAGCAGCTGGGACTCTACAGATACGCAGTATTTT. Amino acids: CASSWDSTDTQYF.

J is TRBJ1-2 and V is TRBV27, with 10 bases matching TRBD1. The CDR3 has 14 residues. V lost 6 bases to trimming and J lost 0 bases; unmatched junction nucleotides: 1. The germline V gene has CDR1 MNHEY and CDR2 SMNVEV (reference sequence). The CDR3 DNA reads TGTGCCAGCAGCGGGACAGGGGCTAACTATGGCTACACCTTC. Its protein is CASSGTGANYGYTF.

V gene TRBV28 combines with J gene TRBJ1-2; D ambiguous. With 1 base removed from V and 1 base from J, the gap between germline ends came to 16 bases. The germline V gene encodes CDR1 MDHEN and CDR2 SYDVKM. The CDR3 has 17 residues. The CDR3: CASSLLDGSQDNYGYTF. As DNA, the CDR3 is TGTGCCAGCAGTTTATTGGATGGGTCTCAGGATAACTATGGCTACACCTTC.

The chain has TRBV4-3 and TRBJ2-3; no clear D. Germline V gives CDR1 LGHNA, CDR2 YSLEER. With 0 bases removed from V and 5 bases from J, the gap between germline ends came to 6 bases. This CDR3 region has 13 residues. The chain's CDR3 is CASSQDRVDTQYF. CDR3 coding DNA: TGCGCCAGCAGCCAAGATCGGGTAGATACGCAGTATTTT.

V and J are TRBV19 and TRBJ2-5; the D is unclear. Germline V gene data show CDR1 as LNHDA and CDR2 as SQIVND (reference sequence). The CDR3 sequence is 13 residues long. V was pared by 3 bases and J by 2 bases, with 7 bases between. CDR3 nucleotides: TGTGCCAGTAGTATCGCAGTACAAGAGACCCAGTACTTC. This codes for CASSIAVQETQYF. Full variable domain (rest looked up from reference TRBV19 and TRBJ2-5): DGGITQSPKYLFRKEGQNVTLSCEQNLNHDAMYWYRQDPGQGLRLIYYSQIVNDFQKGDIAEGYSVSREKKESFPLTVTSAQKNPTAFYLCASSIAVQETQYFGPGTRLLVL.

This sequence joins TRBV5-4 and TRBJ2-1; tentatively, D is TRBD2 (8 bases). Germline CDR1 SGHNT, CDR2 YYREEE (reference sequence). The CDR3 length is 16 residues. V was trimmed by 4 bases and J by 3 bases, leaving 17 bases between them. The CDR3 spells CASSQGGLGSYNEQFF. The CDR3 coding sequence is TGTGCCAGCAGCCAGGGGGGACTAGGGAGCTACAATGAGCAGTTCTTC. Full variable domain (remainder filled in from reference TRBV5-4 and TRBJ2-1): ETGVTQSPTHLIKTRGQQVTLRCSSQSGHNTVSWYQQALGQGPQFIFQYYREEENGRGNFPPRFSGLQFPNYSSELNVNALELDDSALYLCASSQGGLGSYNEQFFGPGTRLTVL.

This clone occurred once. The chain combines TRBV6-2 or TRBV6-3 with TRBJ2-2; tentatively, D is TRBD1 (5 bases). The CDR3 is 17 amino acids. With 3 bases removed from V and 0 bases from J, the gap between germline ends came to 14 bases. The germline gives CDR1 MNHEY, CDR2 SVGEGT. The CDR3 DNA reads TGTGCCAGCAGTTATCAGGGTCCCTCCACGAACACCGGGGAGCTGTTTTTT. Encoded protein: CASSYQGPSTNTGELFF.

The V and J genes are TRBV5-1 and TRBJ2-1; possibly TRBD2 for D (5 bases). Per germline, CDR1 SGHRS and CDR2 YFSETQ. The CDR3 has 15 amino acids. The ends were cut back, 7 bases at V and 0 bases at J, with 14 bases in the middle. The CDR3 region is CASGLTGSSYNEQFF. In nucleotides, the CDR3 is TGCGCCAGCGGTCTGACGGGAAGCTCCTACAATGAGCAGTTCTTC.

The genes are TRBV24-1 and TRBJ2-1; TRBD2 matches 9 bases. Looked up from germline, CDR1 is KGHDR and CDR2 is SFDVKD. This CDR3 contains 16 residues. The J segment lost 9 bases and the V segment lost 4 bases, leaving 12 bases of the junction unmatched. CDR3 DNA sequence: TGTGCCACCAGTGACGCCGGGACTAGCTGGTTTCCTGAGCAGTTCTTC. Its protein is CATSDAGTSWFPEQFF.

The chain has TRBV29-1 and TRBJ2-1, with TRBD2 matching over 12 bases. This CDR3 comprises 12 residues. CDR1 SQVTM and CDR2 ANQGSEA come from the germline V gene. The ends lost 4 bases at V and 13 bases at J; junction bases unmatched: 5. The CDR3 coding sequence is TGCAGCGTTGGGGCTAGCGGGAGGGGTCAGTTCTTC. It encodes CSVGASGRGQFF.

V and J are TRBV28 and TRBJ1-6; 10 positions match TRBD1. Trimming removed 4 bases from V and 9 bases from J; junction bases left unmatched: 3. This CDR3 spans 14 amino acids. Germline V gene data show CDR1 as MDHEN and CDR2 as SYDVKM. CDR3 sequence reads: CASSSDRGLSPLHF. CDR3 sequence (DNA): TGTGCCAGCAGTTCCGACAGGGGGCTTTCACCCCTCCACTTT.

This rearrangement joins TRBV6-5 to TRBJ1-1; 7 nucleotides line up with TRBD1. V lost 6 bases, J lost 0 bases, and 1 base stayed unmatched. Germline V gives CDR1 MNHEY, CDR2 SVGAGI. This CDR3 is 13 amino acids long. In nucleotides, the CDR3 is TGTGCCAGCAGCCAGGGGGTGAACACTGAAGCTTTCTTT. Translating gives CASSQGVNTEAFF.

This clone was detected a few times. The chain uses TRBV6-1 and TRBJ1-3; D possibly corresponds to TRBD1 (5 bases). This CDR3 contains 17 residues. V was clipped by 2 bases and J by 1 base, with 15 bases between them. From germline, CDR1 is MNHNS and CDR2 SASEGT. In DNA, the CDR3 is TGTGCCAGCAGTGAAACCGACAGCCGTTTATCTGGAAACACCATATATTTT. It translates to CASSETDSRLSGNTIYF.

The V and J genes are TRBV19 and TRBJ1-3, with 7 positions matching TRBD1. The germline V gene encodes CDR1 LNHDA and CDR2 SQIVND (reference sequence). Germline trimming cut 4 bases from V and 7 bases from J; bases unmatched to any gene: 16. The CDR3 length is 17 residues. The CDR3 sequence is CASSRHTTGLQVNTIYF. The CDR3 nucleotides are TGTGCCAGTAGTAGACACACGACAGGGTTACAGGTTAACACCATATATTTT.

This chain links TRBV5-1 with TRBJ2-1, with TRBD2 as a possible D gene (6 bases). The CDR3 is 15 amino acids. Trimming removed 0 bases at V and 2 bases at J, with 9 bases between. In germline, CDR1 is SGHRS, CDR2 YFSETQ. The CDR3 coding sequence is TGCGCCAGCAGCTTGGCTTTAGCGGCCTACAATGAGCAGTTCTTC. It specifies CASSLALAAYNEQFF.

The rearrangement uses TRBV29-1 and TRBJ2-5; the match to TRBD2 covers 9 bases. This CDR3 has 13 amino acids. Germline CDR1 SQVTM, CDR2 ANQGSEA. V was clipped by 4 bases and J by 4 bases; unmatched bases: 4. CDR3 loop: CSVALAGSETQYF. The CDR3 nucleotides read TGCAGCGTTGCCCTAGCGGGATCAGAGACCCAGTACTTC. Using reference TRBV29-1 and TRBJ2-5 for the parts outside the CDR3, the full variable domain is SAVISQKPSRDICQRGTSLTIQCQVDSQVTMMFWYRQQPGQSLTLIATANQGSEATYESGFVIDKFPISRPNLTFSTLTVSNMSPEDSSIYLCSVALAGSETQYFGPGTRLLVL.

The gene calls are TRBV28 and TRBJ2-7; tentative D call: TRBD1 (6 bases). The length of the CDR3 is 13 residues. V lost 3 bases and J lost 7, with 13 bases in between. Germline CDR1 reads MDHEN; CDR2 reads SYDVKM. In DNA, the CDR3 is TGTGCCAGCAGTTTCAGATACAGGGAGGAGCAGTACTTC. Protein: CASSFRYREEQYF.

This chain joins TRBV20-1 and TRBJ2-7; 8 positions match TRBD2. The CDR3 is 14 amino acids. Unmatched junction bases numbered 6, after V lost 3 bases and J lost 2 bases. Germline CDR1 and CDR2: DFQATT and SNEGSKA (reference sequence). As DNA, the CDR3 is TGCAGTGCTAGTGGCGGGGGGCTGACCTACGAGCAGTACTTC. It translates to CSASGGGLTYEQYF.

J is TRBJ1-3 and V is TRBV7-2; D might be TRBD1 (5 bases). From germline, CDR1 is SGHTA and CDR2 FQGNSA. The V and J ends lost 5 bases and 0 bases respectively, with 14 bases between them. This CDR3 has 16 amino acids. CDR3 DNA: TGTGCCAGCAGCCCTAGAAGGGGCAGCTCTGGAAACACCATATATTTT. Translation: CASSPRRGSSGNTIYF.

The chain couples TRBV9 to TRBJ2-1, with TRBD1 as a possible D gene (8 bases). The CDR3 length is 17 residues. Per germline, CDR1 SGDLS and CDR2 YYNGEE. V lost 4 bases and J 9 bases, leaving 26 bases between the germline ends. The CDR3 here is CASSPEGGRATGGEQFF. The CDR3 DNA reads TGTGCCAGCAGCCCCGAGGGGGGGAGAGCCACAGGGGGTGAGCAGTTCTTC.

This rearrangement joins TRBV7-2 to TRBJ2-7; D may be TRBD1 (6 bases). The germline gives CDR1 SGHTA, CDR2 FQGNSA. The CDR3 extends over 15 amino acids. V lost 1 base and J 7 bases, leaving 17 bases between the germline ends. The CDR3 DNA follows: TGTGCCAGCAGCTTAGTCACCGGGACAATCGGGGAGCAGTACTTC. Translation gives CASSLVTGTIGEQYF.

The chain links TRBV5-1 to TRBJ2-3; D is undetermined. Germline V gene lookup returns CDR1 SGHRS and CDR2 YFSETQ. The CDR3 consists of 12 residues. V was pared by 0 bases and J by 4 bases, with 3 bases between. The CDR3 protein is CASSLDSDTQYF. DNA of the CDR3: TGCGCCAGCAGCTTGGACTCAGATACGCAGTATTTT.

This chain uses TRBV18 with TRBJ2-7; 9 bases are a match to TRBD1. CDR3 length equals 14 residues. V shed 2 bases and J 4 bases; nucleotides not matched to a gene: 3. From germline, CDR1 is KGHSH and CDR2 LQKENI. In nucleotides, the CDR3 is TGTGCCAGCTCACCAGGGACAGGGCAATACGAGCAGTACTTC. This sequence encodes CASSPGTGQYEQYF.

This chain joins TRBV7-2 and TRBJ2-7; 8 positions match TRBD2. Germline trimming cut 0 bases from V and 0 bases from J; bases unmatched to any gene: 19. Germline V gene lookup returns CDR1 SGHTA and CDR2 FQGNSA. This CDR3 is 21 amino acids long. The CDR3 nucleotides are TGTGCCAGCAGCTTAGCGCTAACGGTCGCGAGCGGGAGCCAAAGCTCCTACGAGCAGTACTTC. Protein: CASSLALTVASGSQSSYEQYF. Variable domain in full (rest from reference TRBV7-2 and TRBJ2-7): GAGVSQSPSNKVTEKGKDVELRCDPISGHTALYWYRQSLGQGLEFLIYFQGNSAPDKSGLPSDRFSAERTGGSVSTLTIQRTQQEDSAVYLCASSLALTVASGSQSSYEQYFGPGTRLTVT.

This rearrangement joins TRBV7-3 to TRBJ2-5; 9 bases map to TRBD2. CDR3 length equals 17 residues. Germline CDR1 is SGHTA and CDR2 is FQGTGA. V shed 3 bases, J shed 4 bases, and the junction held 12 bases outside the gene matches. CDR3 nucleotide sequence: TGTGCCAGCAGCTTGGGGACTCGCGGGAGGGTGGGAGAGACCCAGTACTTC. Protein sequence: CASSLGTRGRVGETQYF.